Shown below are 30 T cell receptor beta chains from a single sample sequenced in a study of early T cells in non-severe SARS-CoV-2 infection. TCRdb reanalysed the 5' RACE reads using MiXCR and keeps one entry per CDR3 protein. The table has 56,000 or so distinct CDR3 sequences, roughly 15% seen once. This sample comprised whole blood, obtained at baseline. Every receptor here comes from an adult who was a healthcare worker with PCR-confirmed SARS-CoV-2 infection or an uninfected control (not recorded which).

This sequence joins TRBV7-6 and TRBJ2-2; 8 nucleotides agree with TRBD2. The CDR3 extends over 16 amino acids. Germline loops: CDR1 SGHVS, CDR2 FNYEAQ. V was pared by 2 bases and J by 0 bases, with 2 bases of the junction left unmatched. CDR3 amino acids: CASSLSSGTNTGELFF. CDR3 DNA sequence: TGTGCCAGCAGCTTAAGTAGCGGGACGAACACCGGGGAGCTGTTTTTT.

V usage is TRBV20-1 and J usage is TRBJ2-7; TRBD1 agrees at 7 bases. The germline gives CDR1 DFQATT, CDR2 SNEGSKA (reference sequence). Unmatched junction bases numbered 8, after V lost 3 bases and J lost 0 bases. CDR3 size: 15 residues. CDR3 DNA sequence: TGCAGTGCTAGGGCCGTGGGACAGAGCTCCTACGAGCAGTACTTC. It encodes CSARAVGQSSYEQYF.

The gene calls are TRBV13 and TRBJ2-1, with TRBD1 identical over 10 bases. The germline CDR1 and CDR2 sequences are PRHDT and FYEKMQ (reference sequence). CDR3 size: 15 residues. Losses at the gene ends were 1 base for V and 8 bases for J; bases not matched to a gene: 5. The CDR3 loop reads CASSLDLGQGHEQFF. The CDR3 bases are TGTGCCAGCAGCTTAGACCTGGGACAGGGGCATGAGCAGTTCTTC.

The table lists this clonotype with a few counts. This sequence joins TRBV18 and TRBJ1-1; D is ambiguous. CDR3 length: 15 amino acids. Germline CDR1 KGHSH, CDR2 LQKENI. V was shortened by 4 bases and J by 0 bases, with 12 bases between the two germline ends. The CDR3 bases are TGTGCCAGCTCACTAGGGTTACGAATGAACACTGAAGCTTTCTTT. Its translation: CASSLGLRMNTEAFF. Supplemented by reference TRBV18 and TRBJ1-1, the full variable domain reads NAGVMQNPRHLVRRRGQEARLRCSPMKGHSHVYWYRQLPEEGLKFMVYLQKENIIDESGMPKERFSAEFPKEGPSILRIQQVVRGDSAAYFCASSLGLRMNTEAFFGQGTRLTVV.

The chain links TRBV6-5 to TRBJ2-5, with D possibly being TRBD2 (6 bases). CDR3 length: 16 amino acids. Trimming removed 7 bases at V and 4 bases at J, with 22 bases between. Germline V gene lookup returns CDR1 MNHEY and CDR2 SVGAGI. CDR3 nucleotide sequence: TGTGCCAGCAAGGTGTCTTCGGGAGAAGCCCGAGAGACCCAGTACTTC. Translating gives CASKVSSGEARETQYF.

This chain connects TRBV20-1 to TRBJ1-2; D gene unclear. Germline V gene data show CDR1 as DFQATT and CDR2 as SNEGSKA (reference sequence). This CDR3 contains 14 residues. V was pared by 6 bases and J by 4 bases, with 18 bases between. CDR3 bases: TGCAGTGCCGAAAGTCCAGGATCACTCTATGGCTACACCTTC. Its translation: CSAESPGSLYGYTF.

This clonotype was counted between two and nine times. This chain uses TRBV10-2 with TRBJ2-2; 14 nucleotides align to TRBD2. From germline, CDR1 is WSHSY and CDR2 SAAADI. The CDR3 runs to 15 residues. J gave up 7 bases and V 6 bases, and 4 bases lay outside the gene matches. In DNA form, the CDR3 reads TGCGCCAGCAGGACTAGCGGGGGGGCCGGCGGGGAGCTGTTTTTT. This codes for CASRTSGGAGGELFF.

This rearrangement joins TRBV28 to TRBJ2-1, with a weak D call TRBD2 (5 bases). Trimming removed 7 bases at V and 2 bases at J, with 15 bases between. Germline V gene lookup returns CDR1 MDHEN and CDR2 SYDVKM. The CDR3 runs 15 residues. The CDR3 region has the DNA TGTGCCAGCACCATTAGCTCGGGGACCTACAATGAGCAGTTCTTC. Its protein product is CASTISSGTYNEQFF.

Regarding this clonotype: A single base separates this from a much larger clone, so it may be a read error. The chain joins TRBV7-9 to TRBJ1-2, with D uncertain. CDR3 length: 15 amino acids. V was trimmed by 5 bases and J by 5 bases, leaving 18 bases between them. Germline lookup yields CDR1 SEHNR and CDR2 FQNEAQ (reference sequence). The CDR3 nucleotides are TGTGCCAGCAGCCCTGAACCCATCGGGGAGTATGGCTACACCTTC. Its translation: CASSPEPIGEYGYTF.

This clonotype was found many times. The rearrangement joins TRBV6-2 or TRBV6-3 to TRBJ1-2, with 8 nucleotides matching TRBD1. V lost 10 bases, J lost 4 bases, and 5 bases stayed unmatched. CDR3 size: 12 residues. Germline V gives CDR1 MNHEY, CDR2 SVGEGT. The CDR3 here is CATLGTGYGYTF. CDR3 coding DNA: TGTGCCACCTTGGGGACAGGCTATGGCTACACCTTC.

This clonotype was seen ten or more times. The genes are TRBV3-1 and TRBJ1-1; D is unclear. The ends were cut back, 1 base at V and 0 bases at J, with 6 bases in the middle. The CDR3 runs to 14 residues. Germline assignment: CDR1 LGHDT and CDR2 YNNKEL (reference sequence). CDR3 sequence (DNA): TGTGCCAGCAGCCAAGTGTGGATGAACACTGAAGCTTTCTTT. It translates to CASSQVWMNTEAFF.

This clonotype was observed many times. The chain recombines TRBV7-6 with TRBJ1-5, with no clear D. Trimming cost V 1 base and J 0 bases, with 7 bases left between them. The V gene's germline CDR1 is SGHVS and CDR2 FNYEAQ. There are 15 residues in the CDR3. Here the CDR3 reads CASSLEAGSNQPQHF. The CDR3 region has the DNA TGTGCCAGCAGCTTAGAAGCTGGTAGCAATCAGCCCCAGCATTTT. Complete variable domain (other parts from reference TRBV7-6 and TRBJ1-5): GAGVSQSPRYKVTKRGQDVALRCDPISGHVSLYWYRQALGQGPEFLTYFNYEAQQDKSGLPNDRFSAERPEGSISTLTIQRTEQRDSAMYRCASSLEAGSNQPQHFGDGTRLSIL.

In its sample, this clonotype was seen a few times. The CDR3 loop reads CASRRPDTGELFF. The DNA of the CDR3 is TGTGCCAGTAGACGACCGGACACCGGGGAGCTGTTTTTT. The chain carries TRBV19 and TRBJ2-2, with D unclear. This CDR3 contains 13 residues. Germline V lookup: CDR1 LNHDA, CDR2 SQIVND (reference sequence). Deletions cut 6 bases from V and 3 bases from J, with 8 bases between.

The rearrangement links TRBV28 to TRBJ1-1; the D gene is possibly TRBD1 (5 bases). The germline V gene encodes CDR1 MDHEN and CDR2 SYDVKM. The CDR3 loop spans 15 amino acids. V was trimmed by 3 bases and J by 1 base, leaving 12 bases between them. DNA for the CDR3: TGTGCCAGCAGTTTTATGGGGGGATCGAACACTGAAGCTTTCTTT. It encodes CASSFMGGSNTEAFF.

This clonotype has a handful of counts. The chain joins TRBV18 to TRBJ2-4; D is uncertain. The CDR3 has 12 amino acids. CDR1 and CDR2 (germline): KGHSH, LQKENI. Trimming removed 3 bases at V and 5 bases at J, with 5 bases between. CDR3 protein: CASSPPENIQYF. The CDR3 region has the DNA TGTGCCAGCTCACCTCCAGAAAACATTCAGTACTTC.

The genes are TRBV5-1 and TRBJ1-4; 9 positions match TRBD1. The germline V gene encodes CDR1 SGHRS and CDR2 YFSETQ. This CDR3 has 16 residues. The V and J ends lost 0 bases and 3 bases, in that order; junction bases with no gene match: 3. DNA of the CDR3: TGCGCCAGCAGCTTGGCGGGACAGGGACCTAATGAAAAACTGTTTTTT. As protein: CASSLAGQGPNEKLFF.

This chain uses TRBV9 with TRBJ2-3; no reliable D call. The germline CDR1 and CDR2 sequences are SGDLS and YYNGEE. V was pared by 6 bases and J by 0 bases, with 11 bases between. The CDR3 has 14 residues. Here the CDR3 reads CASNKGPSTDTQYF. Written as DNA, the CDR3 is TGTGCCAGCAATAAGGGCCCTAGCACAGATACGCAGTATTTT.

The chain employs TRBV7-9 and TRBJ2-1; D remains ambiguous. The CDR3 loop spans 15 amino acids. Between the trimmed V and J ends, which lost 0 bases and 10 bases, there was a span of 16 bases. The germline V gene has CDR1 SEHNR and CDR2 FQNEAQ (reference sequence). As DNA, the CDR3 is TGTGCCAGCAGCTTAGCATTGGTTGAGCGTCCCGAGCAGTTCTTC. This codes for CASSLALVERPEQFF.

DNA for the CDR3: TGCGCCAGCAGCTTGATCAGCCCCGAAGAGACCCAGTACTTC. This codes for CASSLISPEETQYF. The rearrangement links TRBV5-1 to TRBJ2-5; the D is unclear. Germline lookup yields CDR1 SGHRS and CDR2 YFSETQ. Trimming cost V 1 base and J 3 bases, with 10 bases left between them. There are 14 residues in the CDR3.

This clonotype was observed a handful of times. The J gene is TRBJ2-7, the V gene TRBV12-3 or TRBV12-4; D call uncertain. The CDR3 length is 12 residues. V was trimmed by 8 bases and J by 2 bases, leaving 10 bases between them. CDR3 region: CASSQTTYEQYF. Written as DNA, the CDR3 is TGTGCCAGCTCCCAGACAACCTACGAGCAGTACTTC.

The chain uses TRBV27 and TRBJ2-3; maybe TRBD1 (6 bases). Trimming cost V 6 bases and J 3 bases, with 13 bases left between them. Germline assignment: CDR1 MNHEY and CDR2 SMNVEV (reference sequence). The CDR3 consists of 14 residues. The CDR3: CASSIRGPTDTQYF. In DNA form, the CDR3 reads TGTGCCAGCAGCATCAGGGGTCCAACAGATACGCAGTATTTT.

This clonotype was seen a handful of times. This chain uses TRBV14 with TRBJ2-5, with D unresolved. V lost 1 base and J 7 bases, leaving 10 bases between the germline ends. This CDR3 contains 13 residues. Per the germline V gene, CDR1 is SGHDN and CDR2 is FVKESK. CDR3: CASSQGEFGTQYF. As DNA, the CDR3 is TGTGCCAGCAGCCAAGGCGAATTTGGGACCCAGTACTTC. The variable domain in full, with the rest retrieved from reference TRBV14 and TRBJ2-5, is EAGVTQFPSHSVIEKGQTVTLRCDPISGHDNLYWYRRVMGKEIKFLLHFVKESKQDESGMPNNRFLAERTGGTYSTLKVQPAELEDSGVYFCASSQGEFGTQYFGPGTRLLVL.

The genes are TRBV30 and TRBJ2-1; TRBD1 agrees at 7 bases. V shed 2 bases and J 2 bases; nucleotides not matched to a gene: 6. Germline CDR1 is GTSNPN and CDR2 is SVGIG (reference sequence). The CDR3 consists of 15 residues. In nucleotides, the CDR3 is TGTGCCTGGAGTCCGGGACAGCTACCCTACAATGAGCAGTTCTTC. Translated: CAWSPGQLPYNEQFF.

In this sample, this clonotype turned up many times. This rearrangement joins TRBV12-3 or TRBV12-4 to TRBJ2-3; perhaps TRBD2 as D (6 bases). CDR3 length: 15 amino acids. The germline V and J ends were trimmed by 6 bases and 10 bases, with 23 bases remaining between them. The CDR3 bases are TGTGCCAGCAGCCAATCCGGGACTCCAAAAAATGCGCAGTATTTT. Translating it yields CASSQSGTPKNAQYF.

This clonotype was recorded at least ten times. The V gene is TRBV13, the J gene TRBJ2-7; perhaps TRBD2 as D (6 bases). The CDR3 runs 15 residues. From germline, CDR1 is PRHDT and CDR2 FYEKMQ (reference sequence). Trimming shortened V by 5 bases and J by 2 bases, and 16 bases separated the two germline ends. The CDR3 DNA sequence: TGTGCCAGCAGCAGACGGGGGACGGGGGCCTACGAGCAGTACTTC. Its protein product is CASSRRGTGAYEQYF. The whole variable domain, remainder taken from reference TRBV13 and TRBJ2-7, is AAGVIQSPRHLIKEKRETATLKCYPIPRHDTVYWYQQGPGQDPQFLISFYEKMQSDKGSIPDRFSAQQFSDYHSELNMSSLELGDSALYFCASSRRGTGAYEQYFGPGTRLTVT.

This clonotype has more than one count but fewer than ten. As DNA, the CDR3 is TGCGCCAGCAGCCAAGTAGTCCGGGGCAGGGTCCGGGGCTTATCACCCCTCCACTTT. It codes for CASSQVVRGRVRGLSPLHF. The rearrangement joins TRBV4-1 to TRBJ1-6; a possible D gene is TRBD1 (5 bases). The V end lost 1 base, the J end lost 10 bases, and 26 bases lay between the germline ends. Per germline, CDR1 MGHRA and CDR2 YSYEKL. CDR3 length equals 19 residues.

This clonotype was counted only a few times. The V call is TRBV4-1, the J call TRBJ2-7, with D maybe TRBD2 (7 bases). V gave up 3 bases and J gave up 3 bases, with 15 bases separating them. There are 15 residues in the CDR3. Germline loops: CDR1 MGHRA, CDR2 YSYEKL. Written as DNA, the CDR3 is TGCGCCAGCAGCCAGGAGGGGGGGGCGCACTACGAGCAGTACTTC. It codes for CASSQEGGAHYEQYF.

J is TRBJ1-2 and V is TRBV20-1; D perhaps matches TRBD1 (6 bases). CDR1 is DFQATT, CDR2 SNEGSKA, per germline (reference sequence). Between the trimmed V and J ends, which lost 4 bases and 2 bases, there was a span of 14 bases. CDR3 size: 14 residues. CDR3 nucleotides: TGCAGTGCTATACGGACAGAAGAGAACTATGGCTACACCTTC. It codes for CSAIRTEENYGYTF.

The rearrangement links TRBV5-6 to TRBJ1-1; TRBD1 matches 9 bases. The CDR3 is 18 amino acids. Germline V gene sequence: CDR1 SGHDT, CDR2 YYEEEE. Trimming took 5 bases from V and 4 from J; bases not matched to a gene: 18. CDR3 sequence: CASSPPGGQGSRTTEAFF. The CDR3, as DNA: TGTGCCAGCAGTCCCCCTGGGGGACAGGGATCAAGAACCACTGAAGCTTTCTTT.

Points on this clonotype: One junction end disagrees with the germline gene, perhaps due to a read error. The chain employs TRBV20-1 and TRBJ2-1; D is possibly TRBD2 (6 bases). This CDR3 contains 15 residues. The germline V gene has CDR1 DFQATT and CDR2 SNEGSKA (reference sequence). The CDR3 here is CSATSPVSSYNEQFF. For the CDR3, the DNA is TGCAGCGCTACTAGCCCCGTCAGCTCCTACAATGAGCAGTTCTTC.